The 14 T cell receptor beta chains presented below share a single source sample, sequenced in a study of CD8 T cells in Susac syndrome. It was with random hexamers that about 0.45 to 1 ug RNA was reverse transcribed. TCRdb redid the calling of the immunoSEQ multiplex PCR reads with MiXCR, one entry per CDR3 protein. Found here are about 130,000 distinct CDR3 sequences, around 94% of them singletons; the top ten hold around 0.2%. Sequenced material: CD8+ T cells from PBMCs. The receptor source for this set is a human donor with Susac syndrome.

J is TRBJ1-1 and V is TRBV14; 8 nucleotides line up with TRBD1. V was clipped by 3 bases and J by 0 bases; unmatched bases: 6. CDR1 and CDR2 from the germline V gene are SGHDN and FVKESK. The CDR3 covers 16 residues. DNA of the CDR3: TGTGCCAGCAGCCAGGACAGGGACCTGATGAACACTGAAGCTTTCTTT. Translation: CASSQDRDLMNTEAFF.

The gene calls are TRBV20-1 and TRBJ2-7, with no clear D. The CDR3 sequence is 14 residues long. Germline CDR1 reads DFQATT; CDR2 reads SNEGSKA (reference sequence). V was clipped by 0 bases and J by 5 bases, with 14 bases between them. The CDR3 loop is CSARDPQLFHEQYF. As DNA, the CDR3 is TGCAGTGCTAGAGACCCCCAACTATTCCACGAGCAGTACTTC.

The V call is TRBV11-2, the J call TRBJ1-2, with 8 positions matching TRBD1. CDR1 and CDR2 from the germline V gene are SGHAT and FQNNGV. Trimming removed 2 bases from V and 9 bases from J; junction bases left unmatched: 8. The CDR3 contains 14 residues. CDR3 nucleotides: TGTGCCAGCAGCTTAACCGCCGGACAGGGAAGCTACACCTTC. It encodes CASSLTAGQGSYTF.

V gene TRBV20-1 combines with J gene TRBJ2-1; no definite D call. V was trimmed by 0 bases and J by 8 bases, leaving 17 bases between them. The CDR3 spans 15 residues. Germline CDR1 DFQATT, CDR2 SNEGSKA (reference sequence). The CDR3 nucleotides are TGCAGTGCTAGAGACCCTCGAACCGACATTCATGAGCAGTTCTTC. Its translation is CSARDPRTDIHEQFF.

The gene calls are TRBV15 and TRBJ2-6, with D possibly being TRBD1 (5 bases). Per the germline V gene, CDR1 is LNHNV and CDR2 is YYDKDF (reference sequence). V lost 4 bases and J lost 0, with 7 bases in between. The CDR3 totals 15 residues. The CDR3 DNA follows: TGTGCCACCAGCATCGACAGCTCTGGGGCCAACGTCCTGACTTTC. Protein product: CATSIDSSGANVLTF. Variable domain in full (rest from reference TRBV15 and TRBJ2-6): DAMVIQNPRYQVTQFGKPVTLSCSQTLNHNVMYWYQQKSSQAPKLLFHYYDKDFNNEADTPDNFQSRRPNTSFCFLDIRSPGLGDTAMYLCATSIDSSGANVLTFGAGSRLTVL.

The chain employs TRBV7-9 and TRBJ1-2; TRBD1 matches 9 bases. This CDR3 has 14 residues. Germline lookup yields CDR1 SEHNR and CDR2 FQNEAQ (reference sequence). V gave up 5 bases and J gave up 2 bases; unmatched junction bases: 3. CDR3 residues: CASSLTGGNYGYTF. The CDR3 DNA reads as TGTGCCAGCAGCCTCACAGGGGGCAACTATGGCTACACCTTC.

The chain carries TRBV20-1 and TRBJ2-5; perhaps TRBD1 as D (5 bases). The CDR3 extends over 14 amino acids. V lost 1 base to trimming and J lost 5 bases, with 14 bases between them. Germline V gives CDR1 DFQATT, CDR2 SNEGSKA (reference sequence). CDR3: CSARGGSPLETQYF. CDR3 nucleotide sequence: TGCAGTGCTAGAGGGGGCTCCCCGCTGGAGACCCAGTACTTC.

The chain couples TRBV20-1 to TRBJ1-5, with TRBD1 matching 7 bases. Germline-derived CDR1 and CDR2 are DFQATT and SNEGSKA (reference sequence). The CDR3 loop spans 13 amino acids. Trimming cost V 3 bases and J 4 bases; bases outside gene matches: 3. CDR3 DNA sequence: TGCAGTGCTAGCGGGGACAGTAATCAGCCCCAGCATTTT. Encoded protein: CSASGDSNQPQHF.

This clonotype was observed a single time. This rearrangement joins TRBV6-5 to TRBJ2-7; 8 nucleotides align to TRBD2. The CDR3 runs to 14 residues. J was trimmed by 4 bases and V by 3 bases; bases with no gene match: 5. The V gene's germline CDR1 is MNHEY and CDR2 SVGAGI. CDR3 bases: TGTGCCAGCAGTTATTATTCTAGCGGGTACGAGCAGTACTTC. Translated: CASSYYSSGYEQYF.

CDR3 nucleotides: TGCGCCAGCAGCCAAGATGGAGGGCCCTCGGCCCAGTACTTC. Amino acid sequence: CASSQDGGPSAQYF. The chain couples TRBV4-3 to TRBJ2-5; maybe TRBD2 (6 bases). V was shortened by 0 bases and J by 9 bases, with 14 bases between the two germline ends. The CDR3 runs 14 residues. The germline V gene encodes CDR1 LGHNA and CDR2 YSLEER.

V is TRBV7-9 and J is TRBJ2-7; maybe TRBD2 (8 bases). Germline CDR1 reads SEHNR; CDR2 reads FQNEAQ (reference sequence). Trimming stripped 9 bases from V and 4 bases from J, with 25 bases between. The CDR3 length is 16 residues. The CDR3 nucleotides are TGTGCCAGTGTTAGAGTGGGGACTAGGGGGCCATACGAGCAGTACTTC. Translation gives CASVRVGTRGPYEQYF.

CDR3 protein: CASSYRDRGNSPLHF. The CDR3 DNA is TGTGCCAGCAGTTATAGGGACAGGGGGAATTCACCCCTCCACTTT. The gene calls are TRBV6-6 and TRBJ1-6; 11 positions agree with TRBD1. The germline CDR1 and CDR2 sequences are MNHNY and SVGAGI (reference sequence). After removal of 3 bases from V and 7 bases from J, the junction contained 2 bases not matched to a gene. CDR3 length: 15 residues.

The gene calls are TRBV20-1 and TRBJ2-1; no reliable D call. Germline-derived CDR1 and CDR2 are DFQATT and SNEGSKA (reference sequence). The V end was cut by 4 bases, the J end by 0 bases, with 19 bases between. The CDR3 runs 17 residues. CDR3 amino acids: CSAKSYGIPSSYNEQFF. Written as DNA, the CDR3 is TGCAGTGCTAAAAGCTATGGGATACCAAGCTCCTACAATGAGCAGTTCTTC.

J is TRBJ1-5 and V is TRBV7-2; the D is unclear. In germline, CDR1 is SGHTA, CDR2 FQGNSA. Trimming pared 0 bases from V and 4 bases from J, leaving 7 bases between. The CDR3 extends over 14 amino acids. CDR3 DNA sequence: TGTGCCAGCAGCTTAGCGGTTGGGAATCAGCCCCAGCATTTT. Residues: CASSLAVGNQPQHF.